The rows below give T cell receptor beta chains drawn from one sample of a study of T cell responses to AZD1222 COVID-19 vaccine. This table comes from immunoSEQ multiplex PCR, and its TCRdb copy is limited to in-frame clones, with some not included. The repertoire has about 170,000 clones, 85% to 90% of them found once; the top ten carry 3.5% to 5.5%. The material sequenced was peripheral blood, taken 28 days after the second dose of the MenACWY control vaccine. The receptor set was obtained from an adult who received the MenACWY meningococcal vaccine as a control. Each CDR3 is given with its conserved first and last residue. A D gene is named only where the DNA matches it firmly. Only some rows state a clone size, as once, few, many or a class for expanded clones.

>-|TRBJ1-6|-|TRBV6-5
TGTGCCACCATAGGGCTCGGGGAAAATTCACCCCTCCACTTT
CATIGLGENSPLHF
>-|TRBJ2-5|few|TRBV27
TGTGCCAGCGCCCCTAGGGAGAGGGGGGAGACCCAGTACTTC
CASAPRERGETQYF
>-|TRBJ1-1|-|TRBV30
TGTGCCTGGAGTGAACTGATGAACACTGAAGCTTTCTTT
CAWSELMNTEAFF
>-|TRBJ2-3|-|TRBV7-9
TGTGCCAGCAGCTCCGAGACAGATACGCAGTATTTT
CASSSETDTQYF
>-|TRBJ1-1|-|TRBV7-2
TGTGCCAGCAGTCCAAGCCGGGATCTGGTTGGGGAAGCTTTCTTT
CASSPSRDLVGEAFF
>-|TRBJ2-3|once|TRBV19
TGTGCCAGTAGTGACCCCAAAATAGGGTTAGGCACAGATACGCAGTATTTT
CASSDPKIGLGTDTQYF
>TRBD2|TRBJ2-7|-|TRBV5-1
TGCGCCAGCAGCTGGAGGTCAAGACTAGCGGGAGGATCCCCTTACGAGCAGTACTTC
CASSWRSRLAGGSPYEQYF
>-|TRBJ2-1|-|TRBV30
TGTGCCTGGAGTGTAAAGGGCTTAGGACGGAATGAGCAGTTCTTC
CAWSVKGLGRNEQFF
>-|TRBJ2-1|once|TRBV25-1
TGTGCCAGCAGTGTTGGGACGAATAATGAGCAGTTCTTC
CASSVGTNNEQFF
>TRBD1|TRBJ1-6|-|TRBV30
TGTGCCTGGGTGGGACAGGATTCTGTCGCCCTCCACTTT
CAWVGQDSVALHF
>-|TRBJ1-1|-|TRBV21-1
TGTGCCAGCAGCAACCTCAGGGGACGGGCCACTGAAGCTTTCTTT
CASSNLRGRATEAFF
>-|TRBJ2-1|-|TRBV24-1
TGTGCCACCAGTGGGAATCGGTATGAGCAGTTCTTC
CATSGNRYEQFF
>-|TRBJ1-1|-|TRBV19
TGTGCCAGTACCGCCCCCTGGAACACTGAAGCTTTCTTT
CASTAPWNTEAFF
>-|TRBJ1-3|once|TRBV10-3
TGTGCCATCAGTGTAGGGCCAAACTCAGCTGGAAACACCATATATTTT
CAISVGPNSAGNTIYF
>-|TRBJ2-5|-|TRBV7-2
TGTGCCAGCAGCTTAGTTGGTTCAGAGACCCAGTACTTC
CASSLVGSETQYF
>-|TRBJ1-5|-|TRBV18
TGTGCCAGCTCACCAAATTGGGGAGGGAACAATCAGCCCCAGCATTTT
CASSPNWGGNNQPQHF
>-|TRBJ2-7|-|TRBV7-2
TGTGCCAGCAGCCGGTCCGGGACTGGCTCCTACGAGCAGTACTTC
CASSRSGTGSYEQYF
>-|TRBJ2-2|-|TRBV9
TGTGCCAGCAGCCCAGGGGGGGGCACCGGGGAGCTGTTTTTT
CASSPGGGTGELFF
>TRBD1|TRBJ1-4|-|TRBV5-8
TGTGCCAGCAGCGGACAGGGAGGTGAAAAACTGTTTTTT
CASSGQGGEKLFF
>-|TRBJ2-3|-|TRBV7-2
TGTGCCAGCAGCGTTGCTAGATTTTCTAGCACAGATACGCAGTATTTT
CASSVARFSSTDTQYF
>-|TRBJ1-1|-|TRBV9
TGTGCCAGCAGCCCCCGCCCGGACAGCTCTCAAGAAGCTTTCTTT
CASSPRPDSSQEAFF
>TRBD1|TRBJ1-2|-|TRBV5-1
TGCGCCAGCAGCTCCGGGACAGACAACTATGGCTACACCTTC
CASSSGTDNYGYTF
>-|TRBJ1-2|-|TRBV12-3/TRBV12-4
TGTGCCAGCAGTTTAGATAACTATGGCTACACCTTC
CASSLDNYGYTF
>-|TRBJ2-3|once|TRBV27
TGTGCCAGCAGTCAGTCCACAGATACGCAGTATTTT
CASSQSTDTQYF
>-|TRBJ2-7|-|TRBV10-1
TGCGCCAGCAGTGACGCCTACGAGCAGTACTTC
CASSDAYEQYF
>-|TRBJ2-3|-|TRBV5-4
TGTGCCAGCAGCTTGGGCGGCACAGATACGCAGTATTTT
CASSLGGTDTQYF
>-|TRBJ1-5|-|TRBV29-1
TGCAGCGTTACTGGGGATAGCAATCAGCCCCAGCATTTT
CSVTGDSNQPQHF
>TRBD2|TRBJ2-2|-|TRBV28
TGTGCCAGCAGTCCCCATAGCGGGAGGGCCGGGGAGCTGTTTTTT
CASSPHSGRAGELFF
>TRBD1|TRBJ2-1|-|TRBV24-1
TGTGCCACCAGTGATTGGACAGGGCTCAATGAGCAGTTCTTC
CATSDWTGLNEQFF
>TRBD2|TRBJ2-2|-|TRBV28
TGTGCCAGCAGTCCAAAAAGCGGGGCGGATACCGGGGAGCTGTTTTTT
CASSPKSGADTGELFF
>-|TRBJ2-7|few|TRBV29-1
TGCAGCGTTGAAGTATCCTACGAGCAGTACTTC
CSVEVSYEQYF
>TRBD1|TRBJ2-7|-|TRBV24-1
TGTGCCACCAGTGATTCCGACAGGGGTGGATACGAGCAGTACTTC
CATSDSDRGGYEQYF
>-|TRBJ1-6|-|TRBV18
TGTGCCAGCTCAAGGGTTGACGATTCACCCCTCCACTTT
CASSRVDDSPLHF
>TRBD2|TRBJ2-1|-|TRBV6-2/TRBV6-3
TGTGCCAGCAGTTACTCGAATCCACCGGGAGGGCCTCGGGGTATTTACAATGAGCAGTTCTTC
CASSYSNPPGGPRGIYNEQFF
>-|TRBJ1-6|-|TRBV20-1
TGCAGTGCGCAGGGAAACTCACCCCTCCACTTT
CSAQGNSPLHF
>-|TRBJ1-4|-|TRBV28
TGTGCCAGCAGTTCGCCCCTGGGCGTCTCGACTAATGAAAAACTGTTTTTT
CASSSPLGVSTNEKLFF
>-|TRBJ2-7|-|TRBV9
TGTGCCAGCAGCGAGGGGAGCTCCTACGAGCAGTACTTC
CASSEGSSYEQYF